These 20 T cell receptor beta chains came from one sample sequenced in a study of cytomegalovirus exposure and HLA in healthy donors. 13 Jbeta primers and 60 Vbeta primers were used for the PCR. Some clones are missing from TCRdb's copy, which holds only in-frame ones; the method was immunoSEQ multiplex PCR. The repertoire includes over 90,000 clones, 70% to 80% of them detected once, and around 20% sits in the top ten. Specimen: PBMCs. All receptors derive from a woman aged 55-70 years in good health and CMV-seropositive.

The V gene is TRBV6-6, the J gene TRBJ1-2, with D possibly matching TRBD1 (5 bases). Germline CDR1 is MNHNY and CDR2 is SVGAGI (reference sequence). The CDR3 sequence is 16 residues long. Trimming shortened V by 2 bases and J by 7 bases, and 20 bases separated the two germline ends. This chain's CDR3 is CASSYAPGDISSGYTF. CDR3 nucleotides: TGTGCCAGCAGTTACGCCCCGGGGGATATAAGCTCTGGCTACACCTTC.

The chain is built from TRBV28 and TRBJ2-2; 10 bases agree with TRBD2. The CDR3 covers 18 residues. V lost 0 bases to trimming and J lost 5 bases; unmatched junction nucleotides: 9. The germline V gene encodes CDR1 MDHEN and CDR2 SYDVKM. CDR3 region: CASSLWASGRAGTGELFF. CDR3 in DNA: TGTGCCAGCAGTTTATGGGCTAGCGGGAGAGCGGGGACCGGGGAGCTGTTTTTT.

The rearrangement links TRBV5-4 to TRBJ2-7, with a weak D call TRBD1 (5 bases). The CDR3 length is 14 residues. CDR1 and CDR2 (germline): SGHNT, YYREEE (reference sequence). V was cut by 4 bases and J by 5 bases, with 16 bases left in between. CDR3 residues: CASSPSNIRDEQYF. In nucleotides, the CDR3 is TGTGCCAGCAGCCCCTCAAACATCAGGGACGAGCAGTACTTC.

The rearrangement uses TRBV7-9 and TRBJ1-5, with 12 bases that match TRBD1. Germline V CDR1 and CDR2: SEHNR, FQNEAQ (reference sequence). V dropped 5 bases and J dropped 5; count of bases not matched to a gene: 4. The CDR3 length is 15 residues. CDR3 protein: CASSIGTGGYQPQHF. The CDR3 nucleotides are TGTGCCAGCAGCATCGGGACAGGGGGCTATCAGCCCCAGCATTTT.

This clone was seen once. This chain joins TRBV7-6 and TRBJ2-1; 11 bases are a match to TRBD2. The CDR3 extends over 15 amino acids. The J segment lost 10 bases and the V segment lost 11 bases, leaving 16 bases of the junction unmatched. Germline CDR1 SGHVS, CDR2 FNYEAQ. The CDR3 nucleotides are TGTGCCGCCGCGTGCCGTAGCGGGAGGGTTGAGGAGCAGTTCTTC. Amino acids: CAAACRSGRVEEQFF.

The CDR3 DNA reads as TGTGCCAGCAGCTTGGCGGTACCTGGGGCCAACGTCCTGACTTTC. Residues: CASSLAVPGANVLTF. The rearrangement uses TRBV5-5 and TRBJ2-6, with D hard to call. This CDR3 has 15 residues. The V gene lost 0 bases and the J gene lost 2 bases, with 6 bases spanning the gap. The germline gives CDR1 SGHKS, CDR2 YYEKEE (reference sequence).

CDR3 region: CASSVGLLSYEQYF. The CDR3 DNA reads as TGTGCCAGCAGCGTCGGACTACTCTCCTACGAGCAGTACTTC. The chain couples TRBV9 to TRBJ2-7; TRBD2 is a possible D gene (6 bases). Germline V lookup: CDR1 SGDLS, CDR2 YYNGEE. The V and J ends lost 2 bases and 0 bases respectively, with 9 bases between them. The CDR3 length is 14 residues.

The CDR3 region is CASSSPPGELFF. The CDR3 DNA sequence: TGTGCCAGCAGCTCTCCCCCCGGGGAGCTGTTTTTT. The chain links TRBV28 to TRBJ2-2; unclear D gene. V shed 6 bases and J shed 6 bases, with 8 bases lying between them. Germline loops: CDR1 MDHEN, CDR2 SYDVKM. The CDR3 spans 12 residues.

The CDR3 nucleotides are TGTGCCAGCAGCTCAGGGGGCGGGGAGACCCAGTACTTC. It is translated as CASSSGGGETQYF. The chain has TRBV7-3 and TRBJ2-5, with 8 bases matching TRBD1. Germline V gives CDR1 SGHTA, CDR2 FQGTGA. V shed 4 bases, J shed 5 bases, and the junction held 3 bases outside the gene matches. This CDR3 contains 13 residues.

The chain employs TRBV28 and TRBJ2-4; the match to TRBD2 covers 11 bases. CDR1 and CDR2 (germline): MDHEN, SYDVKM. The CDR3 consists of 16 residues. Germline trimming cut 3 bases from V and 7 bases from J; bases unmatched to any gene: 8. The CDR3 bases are TGTGCCAGCAGTTTCCTACATACTAGCGGGAGTAACATTCAGTACTTC. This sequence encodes CASSFLHTSGSNIQYF.

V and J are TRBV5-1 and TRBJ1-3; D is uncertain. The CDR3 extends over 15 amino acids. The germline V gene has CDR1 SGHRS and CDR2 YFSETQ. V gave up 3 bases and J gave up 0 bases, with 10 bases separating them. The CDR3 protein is CASSSGPRSGNTIYF. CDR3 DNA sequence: TGCGCCAGCAGCTCAGGCCCCCGCTCTGGAAACACCATATATTTT.

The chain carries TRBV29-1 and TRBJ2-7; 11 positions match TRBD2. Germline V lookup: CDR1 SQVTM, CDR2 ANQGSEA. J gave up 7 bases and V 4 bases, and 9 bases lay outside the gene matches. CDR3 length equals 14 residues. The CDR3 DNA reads TGCAGCGTTGGGGTAGCGGGAGGGCCGAGGGAGCAGTACTTC. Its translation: CSVGVAGGPREQYF.

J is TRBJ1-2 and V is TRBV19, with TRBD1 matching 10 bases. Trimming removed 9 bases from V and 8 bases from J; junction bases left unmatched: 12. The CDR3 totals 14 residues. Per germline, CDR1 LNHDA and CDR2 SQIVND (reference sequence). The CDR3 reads CASRPGTGVGGYTF. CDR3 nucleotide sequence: TGTGCCAGCCGTCCCGGGACAGGGGTCGGGGGCTACACCTTC.

CDR3 sequence (DNA): TGTGCCAGCAGTGAATTAAGCGTGCAGTACTTC. This translates into CASSELSVQYF. The chain joins TRBV25-1 to TRBJ2-7; D unclear. The germline V gene encodes CDR1 MGHDK and CDR2 SYGVNS. Trimming removed 1 base at V and 9 bases at J, with 7 bases between. The CDR3 is 11 residues long.

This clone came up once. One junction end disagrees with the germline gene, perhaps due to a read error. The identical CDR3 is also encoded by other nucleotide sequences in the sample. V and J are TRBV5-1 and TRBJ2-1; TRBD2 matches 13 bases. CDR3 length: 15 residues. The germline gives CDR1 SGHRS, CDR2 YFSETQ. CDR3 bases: TGCGCTAGCAGCTTCGGGACTAGCGGGAACGATGAGCAGTTCTTC. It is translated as CASSFGTSGNDEQFF.

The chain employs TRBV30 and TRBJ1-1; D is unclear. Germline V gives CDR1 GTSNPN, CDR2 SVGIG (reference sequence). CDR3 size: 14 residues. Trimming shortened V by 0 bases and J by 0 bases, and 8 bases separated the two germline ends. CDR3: CAWSVGGLNTEAFF. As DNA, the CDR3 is TGTGCCTGGAGTGTAGGCGGTCTGAACACTGAAGCTTTCTTT. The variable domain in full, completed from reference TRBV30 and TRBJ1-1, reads SQTIHQWPATLVQPVGSPLSLECTVEGTSNPNLYWYRQAAGRGLQLLFYSVGIGQISSEVPQNLSASRPQDRQFILSSKKLLLSDSGFYLCAWSVGGLNTEAFFGQGTRLTVV.

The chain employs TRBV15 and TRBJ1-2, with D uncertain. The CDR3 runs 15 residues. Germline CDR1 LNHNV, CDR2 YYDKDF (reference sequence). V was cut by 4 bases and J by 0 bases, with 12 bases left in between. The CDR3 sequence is CATSTDPLPNYGYTF. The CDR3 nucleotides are TGTGCCACCAGCACAGACCCACTTCCTAACTATGGCTACACCTTC.

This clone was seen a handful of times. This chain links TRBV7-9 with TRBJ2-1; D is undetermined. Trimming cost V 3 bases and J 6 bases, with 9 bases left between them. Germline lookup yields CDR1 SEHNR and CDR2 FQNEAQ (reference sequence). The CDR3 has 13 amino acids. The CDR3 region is CASSFGSSNEQFF. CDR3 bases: TGTGCCAGCAGCTTCGGGTCTAGCAATGAGCAGTTCTTC.

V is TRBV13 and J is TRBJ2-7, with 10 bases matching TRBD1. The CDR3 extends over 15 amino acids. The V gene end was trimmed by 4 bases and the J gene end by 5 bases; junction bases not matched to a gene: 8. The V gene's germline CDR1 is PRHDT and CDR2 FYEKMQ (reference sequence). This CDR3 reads CASSSSGTGDHEQYF. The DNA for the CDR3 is TGTGCCAGCAGCTCCTCCGGGACAGGGGACCACGAGCAGTACTTC. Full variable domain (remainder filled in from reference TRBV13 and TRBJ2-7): AAGVIQSPRHLIKEKRETATLKCYPIPRHDTVYWYQQGPGQDPQFLISFYEKMQSDKGSIPDRFSAQQFSDYHSELNMSSLELGDSALYFCASSSSGTGDHEQYFGPGTRLTVT.

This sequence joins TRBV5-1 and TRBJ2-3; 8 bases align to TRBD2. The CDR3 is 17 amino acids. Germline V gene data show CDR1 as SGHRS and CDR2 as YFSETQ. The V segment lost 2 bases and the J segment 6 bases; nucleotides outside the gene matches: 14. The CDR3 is CASSFISGSFVTDTQYF. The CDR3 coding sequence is TGCGCCAGCAGCTTTATCAGCGGGAGCTTTGTTACGGATACGCAGTATTTT.